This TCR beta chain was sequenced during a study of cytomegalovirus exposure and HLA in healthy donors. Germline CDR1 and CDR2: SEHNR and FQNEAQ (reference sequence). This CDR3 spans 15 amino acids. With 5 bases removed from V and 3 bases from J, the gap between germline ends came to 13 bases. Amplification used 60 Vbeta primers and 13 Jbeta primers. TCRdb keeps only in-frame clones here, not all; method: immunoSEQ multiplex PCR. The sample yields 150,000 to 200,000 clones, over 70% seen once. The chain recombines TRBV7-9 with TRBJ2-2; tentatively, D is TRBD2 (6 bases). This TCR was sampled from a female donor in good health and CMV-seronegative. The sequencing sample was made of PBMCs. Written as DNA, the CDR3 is TGTGCCAGCAGCCTGTCCGGGACTGACACCGGGGAGCTGTTTTTT. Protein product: CASSLSGTDTGELFF.